Listed below are T cell receptor beta chains from one sample, sequenced in a study of T cell responses to AZD1222 COVID-19 vaccine. Some clones are missing from TCRdb's copy, which holds only in-frame ones; the method was immunoSEQ multiplex PCR. The repertoire has about 150,000 clones, roughly nine tenths of them found once; the top ten carry about 1.5%. The material was peripheral blood, obtained on day 0 of AZD1222 vaccination. The receptor set was obtained from an adult in good health. The CDR3 runs from the conserved cysteine through the conserved F or W. D genes are given only for firm matches. Clone size is stated in some rows and not others, as once, few, many or a class when expanded.

V gene	J gene	D gene	clone size	CDR3 protein	CDR3 DNA
TRBV30	TRBJ2-1	-	-	CAWSPRTINEQFF	TGTGCCTGGAGTCCTCGGACTATCAATGAGCAGTTCTTC
TRBV19	TRBJ2-6	TRBD1	-	CASSTQGTGPNVLTF	TGTGCCAGTAGTACCCAAGGGACAGGCCCCAACGTCCTGACTTTC
TRBV7-2	TRBJ1-3	-	-	CASSLGGGSSGNTIYF	TGTGCCAGCAGCTTAGGAGGGGGTAGCTCTGGAAACACCATATATTTT
TRBV19	TRBJ1-4	-	-	CASLSQYRLATNEKLFF	TGTGCCAGTCTGTCTCAGTACAGGTTAGCAACTAATGAAAAACTGTTTTTT
TRBV11-3	TRBJ2-7	TRBD1	once	CASSSDRGPSYEQYF	TGTGCCAGCAGCTCTGACAGGGGGCCCTCCTACGAGCAGTACTTC
TRBV11-2	TRBJ1-6	TRBD1	-	CASSWTGNQNSPLHF	TGTGCCAGCAGCTGGACAGGGAACCAGAATTCACCCCTCCACTTT
TRBV5-1	TRBJ2-1	TRBD2	-	CASSSLTGTSGGDEQFF	TGCGCCAGCAGCTCTCTAACCGGGACTAGTGGTGGAGATGAGCAGTTCTTC
TRBV6-5	TRBJ1-1	-	once	CASSLITEAFF	TGTGCCAGCAGTTTAATCACTGAAGCTTTCTTT
TRBV9	TRBJ2-7	TRBD1	-	CASSHGQGSEQYF	TGTGCCAGCAGCCACGGACAGGGTAGCGAGCAGTACTTC
TRBV30	TRBJ1-2	-	-	CAWSGVRGGYTF	TGTGCCTGGAGTGGCGTTCGTGGTGGCTACACCTTC
TRBV27	TRBJ1-1	-	-	CASSPISNTEAFF	TGTGCCAGCAGTCCCATAAGTAACACTGAAGCTTTCTTT
TRBV7-8	TRBJ1-5	-	once	CASSSRASPNQPQHF	TGTGCCAGCAGCTCACGGGCCTCCCCCAATCAGCCCCAGCATTTT
TRBV12-3/TRBV12-4	TRBJ2-2	-	once	CASSLAGTGELFF	TGTGCCAGCAGTTTAGCGGGCACCGGGGAGCTGTTTTTT
TRBV11-3	TRBJ1-2	TRBD1	-	CASSLLTGANYGYTF	TGTGCCAGCAGCTTACTGACAGGGGCTAACTATGGCTACACCTTC
TRBV21-1	TRBJ2-7	-	-	CASSKLYGRRYEQYF	TGTGCCAGCAGCAAATTATACGGCAGACGATACGAGCAGTACTTC
TRBV11-2	TRBJ1-6	TRBD1	-	CASSRDRGRPLHF	TGTGCCAGCAGCCGGGACAGGGGGCGCCCCCTCCACTTT
TRBV7-9	TRBJ2-1	-	-	CASSPPSAGADEQFF	TGTGCCAGCAGCCCTCCTTCGGCGGGGGCGGATGAGCAGTTCTTC
TRBV5-5	TRBJ1-4	-	-	CASTLTPSFRGLDEKLFF	TGTGCCAGCACCTTAACCCCTAGTTTCAGGGGATTAGATGAAAAACTGTTTTTT
TRBV3-1/TRBV3-2	TRBJ2-1	-	-	CASSRESWDEQFF	TGTGCCAGCAGCCGGGAATCGTGGGATGAGCAGTTCTTC
TRBV12-5	TRBJ2-3	-	-	CASGTGTDTQYF	TGTGCTAGTGGTACAGGGACTGATACGCAGTATTTT
TRBV3-1/TRBV3-2	TRBJ1-4	-	-	CASSQEQNLRPTNEKLFF	TGTGCCAGCAGCCAGGAACAGAACCTTAGACCAACTAATGAAAAACTGTTTTTT
TRBV11-2	TRBJ1-2	TRBD1	-	CASSLERTGTGYTF	TGTGCCAGCAGCTTAGAGCGGACAGGGACTGGCTACACCTTC
TRBV5-1	TRBJ1-2	-	-	CASSPSSNYGYTF	TGCGCCAGCAGCCCCAGCTCTAACTATGGCTACACCTTC
TRBV7-2	TRBJ2-7	TRBD1	-	CASSLLGQGSYEQYF	TGTGCCAGCAGCTTGTTGGGACAGGGATCCTACGAGCAGTACTTC
TRBV6-4	TRBJ2-1	TRBD2	-	CASGPSGGGYNEQFF	TGTGCCAGCGGCCCTTCCGGGGGGGGCTACAATGAGCAGTTCTTC
TRBV19	TRBJ1-5	-	-	CASSIAGNQPQHF	TGTGCCAGTAGTATAGCGGGTAATCAGCCCCAGCATTTT
TRBV27	TRBJ1-1	-	-	CASSLTGYTEAFF	TGTGCCAGCAGTTTGACAGGTTACACTGAAGCTTTCTTT
TRBV19	TRBJ1-6	TRBD1	-	CASSRGTGEFSPLHF	TGTGCCAGTAGTAGAGGGACAGGGGAATTTTCACCCCTCCACTTT
TRBV14	TRBJ2-1	-	-	CASSRLAQRREQFF	TGTGCCAGCAGCCGGCTAGCCCAGCGGCGAGAGCAGTTCTTC
TRBV6-2/TRBV6-3	TRBJ1-1	-	-	CASSYSLSPDHTEAFF	TGTGCCAGCAGTTACTCCCTGAGTCCAGACCACACTGAAGCTTTCTTT
TRBV19	TRBJ1-6	TRBD1	-	CASKDRRIYSPLHF	TGTGCCAGTAAGGACAGGCGGATATATTCACCCCTCCACTTT
TRBV7-9	TRBJ2-1	-	-	CASSPGANNEQFF	TGTGCCAGCAGCCCCGGGGCCAACAATGAGCAGTTCTTC
TRBV27	TRBJ1-1	-	-	CASRGWVNTEAFF	TGTGCCAGCAGAGGCTGGGTGAACACTGAAGCTTTCTTT
TRBV7-9	TRBJ2-1	TRBD1	-	CASLTGSSYNEQFF	TGTGCCAGCCTGACAGGGAGCTCCTACAATGAGCAGTTCTTC
TRBV5-8	TRBJ2-7	-	-	CASSLGQGEVYEQYF	TGTGCCAGCAGCTTGGGTCAGGGGGAGGTCTACGAGCAGTACTTC
TRBV13	TRBJ2-5	TRBD1	-	CASSPATGGIQETQYF	TGTGCCAGCAGCCCAGCGACAGGGGGCATCCAAGAGACCCAGTACTTC
TRBV6-2/TRBV6-3	TRBJ2-1	-	-	CASSYSSRNRGLVAGLHEQFF	TGTGCCAGCAGTTACTCGTCAAGGAACAGGGGGCTGGTAGCGGGGCTACATGAGCAGTTCTTC
TRBV30	TRBJ1-1	-	-	CAWSVRVGTFF	TGTGCCTGGAGTGTACGGGTGGGAACTTTCTTT
TRBV11-1	TRBJ1-1	-	-	CASSLGGRGSGTEAFF	TGTGCCAGCAGCTTAGGTGGCAGGGGAAGTGGCACTGAAGCTTTCTTT